This T cell receptor (beta chain) is drawn from a study of blood T cells in healthy people across ages. General study results and limits: Across samples, TCR beta diversity tracked strongly with naive T cell percentage. Unsorted PBMCs blocked a conclusive comparison of naive and antigen-experienced cells.

This clonotype was recorded a few times. The antigen remains unidentified. The V gene's germline CDR1 is SGHAT and CDR2 FQNNGV. V lost 2 bases and J lost 4, with 12 bases in between. This CDR3 contains 16 residues. Each individual donor underwent a draw of around 9.8 milliliters of peripheral blood. Combining a sample-barcoded 5' primer with a J-beta primer mix, a second PCR ran for about 7 to 11 cycles. CDR3-containing paired-end reads numbered at least 2.5 million in each sample. MiXCR, run by TCRdb on the 5' RACE reads, gives a single entry per CDR3 protein. In the table there are 1 million or so distinct CDR3 sequences, less than 50% of which are singletons.

The sequence came from a woman between 55 and 75 years old in good health. The sequenced sample consisted of blood. The V call is TRBV11-2, the J call TRBJ1-6; D gene ambiguous. The CDR3 sequence: CASSLIPAAYNSPLHF. Written as DNA, the CDR3 is TGTGCCAGCAGCTTAATCCCGGCCGCGTATAATTCACCCCTCCACTTT.